The 14 T cell receptor beta chains given below trace back to one sample, sequenced in a study of human thymus T cells. Measured with immunoSEQ multiplex PCR; TCRdb has only the in-frame clones, and not every one. The data contain some 57,000 clones, roughly 94% of them singletons. The specimen was blood. These receptors were taken from a boy in the first two years of life with a congenital heart defect but otherwise immunologically healthy.

The count of this clone is one. This sequence joins TRBV6-5 and TRBJ1-6; TRBD1 might be the D (5 bases). The CDR3 loop spans 14 amino acids. Germline assignment: CDR1 MNHEY and CDR2 SVGAGI. Trimming removed 2 bases at V and 9 bases at J, with 11 bases between. CDR3 bases: TGTGCCAGCAGTTACACCCTCGGGGGTTCACCCCTCCACTTT. Its protein is CASSYTLGGSPLHF.

The CDR3 sequence: CASSTYPGQGASEQYF. The CDR3 DNA reads as TGTGCCAGCAGTACGTACCCGGGACAGGGGGCCAGTGAGCAGTACTTC. The chain uses TRBV21-1 and TRBJ2-7; TRBD1, as called in the table, went unchecked against the DNA. TRBV21-1 is a documented pseudogene. The CDR3 has 16 amino acids.

The chain couples TRBV9 to TRBJ2-3; 7 bases are a match to TRBD2. The ends lost 0 bases at V and 4 bases at J; junction bases unmatched: 8. The germline gives CDR1 SGDLS, CDR2 YYNGEE. This CDR3 is built from 16 residues. The CDR3: CASSVESAGVADTQYF. The CDR3 DNA reads TGTGCCAGCAGCGTAGAATCGGCGGGAGTGGCAGATACGCAGTATTTT. The full variable domain, with the rest looked up from reference TRBV9 and TRBJ2-3, is DSGVTQTPKHLITATGQRVTLRCSPRSGDLSVYWYQQSLDQGLQFLIQYYNGEERAKGNILERFSAQQFPDLHSELNLSSLELGDSALYFCASSVESAGVADTQYFGPGTRLTVL.

The gene calls are TRBV6-6 and TRBJ2-3; 12 bases are a match to TRBD2. Germline trimming cut 6 bases from V and 11 bases from J; bases unmatched to any gene: 12. The CDR3 is made up of 15 amino acids. Germline assignment: CDR1 MNHNY and CDR2 SVGAGI (reference sequence). DNA of the CDR3: TGTGCCAGCAGGAGGACTAGCGGGGTCCCGACGGGGCAGTATTTT. The encoded protein is CASRRTSGVPTGQYF.

In DNA form, the CDR3 reads TGTGCCAGCAGCGGCCCAGGGGTGCACGAGCAGTACTTC. It specifies CASSGPGVHEQYF. The chain combines TRBV9 with TRBJ2-7; a weak D match, TRBD1 (6 bases). V was shortened by 3 bases and J by 5 bases, with 12 bases between the two germline ends. The CDR3 extends over 13 amino acids. Germline V CDR1 and CDR2: SGDLS, YYNGEE. Drawing the rest from reference TRBV9 and TRBJ2-7, the complete variable domain is DSGVTQTPKHLITATGQRVTLRCSPRSGDLSVYWYQQSLDQGLQFLIQYYNGEERAKGNILERFSAQQFPDLHSELNLSSLELGDSALYFCASSGPGVHEQYFGPGTRLTVT.

The J gene is TRBJ2-3, the V gene TRBV7-2, with 7 nucleotides matching TRBD2. The V segment lost 7 bases and the J segment 2 bases; nucleotides outside the gene matches: 18. Germline lookup yields CDR1 SGHTA and CDR2 FQGNSA. This CDR3 has 18 amino acids. The CDR3 region is CASTIHAGLAVSTDTQYF. For the CDR3, the DNA is TGTGCCAGCACCATCCATGCGGGGCTAGCGGTTTCCACAGATACGCAGTATTTT.

This clone was seen only once. V and J are TRBV30 and TRBJ1-5; possible D gene TRBD1, 6 bases. Trimming stripped 0 bases from V and 6 bases from J, with 12 bases between. The length of the CDR3 is 14 residues. Germline CDR1 GTSNPN, CDR2 SVGIG (reference sequence). DNA for the CDR3: TGTGCCTGGAGTGTGGCTGTAGGGGGTCAGCCCCAGCATTTT. Translated, it gives CAWSVAVGGQPQHF. Variable domain in full (rest from reference TRBV30 and TRBJ1-5): SQTIHQWPATLVQPVGSPLSLECTVEGTSNPNLYWYRQAAGRGLQLLFYSVGIGQISSEVPQNLSASRPQDRQFILSSKKLLLSDSGFYLCAWSVAVGGQPQHFGDGTRLSIL.

The genes are TRBV7-9 and TRBJ2-3; D gene uncertain. Trimming took 0 bases from V and 2 from J, leaving 9 bases between them. Germline CDR1 and CDR2: SEHNR and FQNEAQ (reference sequence). This CDR3 spans 15 amino acids. This chain's CDR3 is CASSLAAGTTDTQYF. The CDR3 DNA follows: TGTGCCAGCAGCTTAGCGGCAGGTACCACAGATACGCAGTATTTT.

This clone was counted once. The chain has TRBV19 and TRBJ2-7, with a weak D call TRBD2 (6 bases). Germline CDR1 is LNHDA and CDR2 is SQIVND (reference sequence). The CDR3 has 13 amino acids. Trimming removed 6 bases at V and 0 bases at J, with 9 bases between. CDR3 coding DNA: TGTGCCAGTAGGGAAGCGGGCTCCTACGAGCAGTACTTC. Amino acids: CASREAGSYEQYF. Filled out from reference TRBV19 and TRBJ2-7, the complete variable domain reads DGGITQSPKYLFRKEGQNVTLSCEQNLNHDAMYWYRQDPGQGLRLIYYSQIVNDFQKGDIAEGYSVSREKKESFPLTVTSAQKNPTAFYLCASREAGSYEQYFGPGTRLTVT.

The chain links TRBV30 to TRBJ2-5; 7 nucleotides agree with TRBD1. Germline lookup yields CDR1 GTSNPN and CDR2 SVGIG (reference sequence). There are 15 residues in the CDR3. Trimming cost V 2 bases and J 2 bases; bases outside gene matches: 8. CDR3 protein: CAWSTGQVGQETQYF. For the CDR3, the DNA is TGTGCCTGGAGTACCGGACAGGTGGGGCAAGAGACCCAGTACTTC.

The rearrangement links TRBV18 to TRBJ2-2; D is unresolved. The V gene lost 0 bases and the J gene lost 7 bases, with 0 bases spanning the gap. There are 11 residues in the CDR3. Germline-derived CDR1 and CDR2 are KGHSH and LQKENI. The CDR3 DNA is TGTGCCAGCTCACCACCCGGGGAGCTGTTTTTT. As protein: CASSPPGELFF.

The CDR3 region is CASSLVGQGGYEQYF. The CDR3 bases are TGTGCCAGCAGCTTAGTAGGCCAGGGGGGCTACGAGCAGTACTTC. The chain links TRBV11-2 to TRBJ2-7, with D possibly TRBD1 on 7 matching bases. Trimming shortened V by 1 base and J by 3 bases, and 13 bases separated the two germline ends. The CDR3 runs to 15 residues. The germline gives CDR1 SGHAT, CDR2 FQNNGV.

The gene calls are TRBV5-6 and TRBJ2-2; tentatively, D is TRBD1 or TRBD2 (5 bases each). In germline, CDR1 is SGHDT, CDR2 YYEEEE. V was clipped by 0 bases and J by 6 bases, with 18 bases between them. The CDR3 loop spans 17 amino acids. The CDR3 bases are TGTGCCAGCAGCTTGGGTCGGTTGGGGGAAGGAGCCGGGGAGCTGTTTTTT. Encoded protein: CASSLGRLGEGAGELFF.

The V gene is TRBV19, the J gene TRBJ1-1; tentatively, D is TRBD1 (6 bases). The CDR3 sequence is 13 residues long. Germline assignment: CDR1 LNHDA and CDR2 SQIVND (reference sequence). V lost 7 bases and J lost 4, with 13 bases in between. The CDR3 is CASTRGRTTEAFF. In nucleotides, the CDR3 is TGTGCCAGTACCAGGGGCAGGACCACTGAAGCTTTCTTT.